The sequence of this T cell receptor beta chain was determined in a study of cytomegalovirus exposure and HLA in healthy donors. Study results and caveats: There were some V segments, including TRBV6-2 and TRBV6-3, excluded as indistinguishable.

Details on this clone: Its antigen is not identified.

Germline V gene data show CDR1 as SGDLS and CDR2 as YYNGEE. This CDR3 contains 13 residues. Trimming took 2 bases from V and 6 from J, leaving 12 bases between them. The study ran its PCR with 60 Vbeta and 13 Jbeta primers. Measured with immunoSEQ multiplex PCR; TCRdb has only the in-frame clones, and not every one. The sample holds about 98,000 clones, 55% to 75% seen once. Sequencing was done on a sample of PBMCs. This clonotype originated in a man aged 50-59 years in good health and CMV-seronegative. The chain joins TRBV9 to TRBJ2-7; a weak D match, TRBD2 (5 bases). The CDR3 DNA reads TGTGCCAGCAGCGTCGCTACTAGAGGCGAGCAGTACTTC. Its translation is CASSVATRGEQYF.